These T cell receptor beta chains were read from a single sample in a study of T cell responses to AZD1222 COVID-19 vaccine. Generated by immunoSEQ multiplex PCR, the TCRdb table keeps only in-frame clones and is missing some. Among about 98,000 clones listed, 84% were seen once. The input for sequencing was peripheral blood, taken on day 0 of AZD1222 vaccination. These receptors all come from an adult in good health. Both conserved end residues are part of each CDR3. Each record gives: D gene, clone size, CDR3 length, V gene, J gene, CDR3 protein, CDR3 DNA. A D gene is named only where the DNA matches it firmly. Some rows mark clone size as missing; the rest say once, few, many or name a class of expanded clone.

NA	NA	13	TRBV7-9	TRBJ1-2	CASSTGMDYGYTF	TGTGCCAGCAGCACCGGGATGGACTATGGCTACACCTTC
NA	few	14	TRBV28	TRBJ1-4	CASSFRQDNEKLFF	TGTGCCAGCAGTTTCCGACAGGATAATGAAAAACTGTTTTTT
NA	NA	13	TRBV28	TRBJ1-3	CASSLPSGNTIYF	TGTGCCAGCAGCTTACCCTCTGGAAACACCATATATTTT
TRBD2	NA	15	TRBV7-6	TRBJ2-1	CASSLVEAGGREQFF	TGTGCCAGCAGCTTAGTTGAAGCGGGAGGGCGTGAGCAGTTCTTC
NA	NA	17	TRBV3-1/TRBV3-2	TRBJ1-2	CASSPNRMFSGVLGYTF	TGTGCCAGCAGCCCGAATAGGATGTTCTCAGGGGTCCTTGGCTACACCTTC
TRBD2	NA	19	TRBV7-2	TRBJ2-4	CASSLEGAGTSGSGNIQYF	TGTGCCAGCAGCTTAGAGGGTGCCGGGACTAGCGGGAGTGGGAACATTCAGTACTTC
NA	NA	14	TRBV9	TRBJ2-5	CASSVETGRETQYF	TGTGCCAGCAGCGTAGAAACAGGGAGGGAGACCCAGTACTTC
TRBD2	few	18	TRBV10-3	TRBJ2-3	CAISESLGSGLRTDTQYF	TGTGCCATCAGTGAGTCCCTAGGTAGCGGGCTCCGCACAGATACGCAGTATTTT
TRBD1	NA	13	TRBV29-1	TRBJ1-1	CSVQGLGNTEAFF	TGCAGCGTACAGGGGTTGGGGAACACTGAAGCTTTCTTT
NA	few	19	TRBV18	TRBJ1-5	CASSPFSGAGRMDNQPQHF	TGTGCCAGCTCACCATTTTCGGGGGCGGGTAGGATGGACAATCAGCCCCAGCATTTT
NA	NA	15	TRBV5-1	TRBJ1-3	CASSLERFSGNTIYF	TGCGCCAGCAGCTTGGAACGGTTCTCTGGAAACACCATATATTTT
TRBD2	few	15	TRBV4-3	TRBJ2-7	CASSQEFGGSYEQYF	TGCGCCAGCAGCCAAGAATTCGGCGGGAGTTACGAGCAGTACTTC
TRBD1	NA	15	TRBV10-3	TRBJ2-1	CAITGTGGIMDEQFF	TGTGCCATCACCGGGACAGGGGGCATTATGGATGAGCAGTTCTTC
NA	few	16	TRBV7-2	TRBJ2-3	CASSSPGLRRTDTQYF	TGTGCCAGCAGCTCTCCGGGACTTAGGAGGACAGATACGCAGTATTTT
NA	NA	11	TRBV2	TRBJ2-5	CASYGTETQYF	TGTGCCAGCTACGGTACGGAGACCCAGTACTTC
NA	NA	12	TRBV27	TRBJ2-1	CACWDLYNEQFF	TGTGCTTGTTGGGACTTGTACAATGAGCAGTTCTTC
TRBD2	NA	15	TRBV28	TRBJ2-7	CASSLAGRAGGLGYF	TGTGCCAGCAGTTTAGCGGGTCGCGCGGGAGGCCTCGGGTACTTC
NA	NA	12	TRBV28	TRBJ2-7	CASSFSGYEQYF	TGTGCCAGCAGTTTTAGTGGTTACGAGCAGTACTTC
NA	NA	13	TRBV28	TRBJ1-1	CASSPPGNTEAFF	TGTGCCAGCAGTCCACCCGGGAACACTGAAGCTTTCTTT
NA	NA	11	TRBV28	TRBJ1-2	CASNQNYGYTF	TGTGCCAGCAATCAGAACTATGGCTACACCTTC
TRBD1	once	15	TRBV28	TRBJ2-5	CASSPGQGVRETQYF	TGTGCCAGCAGTCCGGGACAGGGGGTTAGGGAGACCCAGTACTTC
NA	NA	15	TRBV3-1/TRBV3-2	TRBJ1-4	CASSLRGGNNEKLFF	TGTGCCAGCAGCCTCAGAGGGGGAAATAATGAAAAACTGTTTTTT
TRBD1	NA	17	TRBV6-2/TRBV6-3	TRBJ1-3	CASSGNRDRYSGNTIYF	TGTGCCAGCAGTGGGAACCGGGACAGATACTCTGGAAACACCATATATTTT
NA	once	14	TRBV24-1	TRBJ1-2	CATSDPPENYGYTF	TGTGCCACCAGTGATCCCCCTGAAAACTATGGCTACACCTTC
NA	NA	15	TRBV20-1	TRBJ2-7	CSASDANTRDYEQYF	TGCAGTGCTAGTGACGCCAATACCAGGGACTACGAGCAGTACTTC
NA	NA	14	TRBV7-2	TRBJ1-1	CASSLDRLNTEAFF	TGTGCCAGCAGCTTAGACAGGTTGAACACTGAAGCTTTCTTT
TRBD2	NA	16	TRBV7-2	TRBJ2-2	CASSRTSGSRSGELFF	TGTGCCAGCAGCCGGACTAGCGGGAGTCGGTCCGGGGAGCTGTTTTTT
NA	NA	17	TRBV19	TRBJ1-3	CASSISGLHHSGNTIYF	TGTGCCAGTAGTATAAGTGGACTTCATCACTCTGGAAACACCATATATTTT
TRBD2	NA	18	TRBV24-1	TRBJ2-1	CATSDSSSGRLTYNEQFF	TGTGCCACCAGTGATTCTTCTAGCGGGAGATTAACCTACAATGAGCAGTTCTTC
NA	NA	14	TRBV6-2/TRBV6-3	TRBJ1-1	CASSYSMGNTEAFF	TGTGCCAGCAGTTACTCGATGGGGAACACTGAAGCTTTCTTT
NA	NA	14	TRBV19	TRBJ1-2	CASSIPAINYGYTF	TGTGCCAGTAGTATCCCGGCGATCAACTATGGCTACACCTTC
NA	NA	15	TRBV5-6	TRBJ1-3	CASSLAAGAGNTIYF	TGTGCCAGCAGCTTGGCAGCAGGGGCTGGAAACACCATATATTTT
NA	NA	14	TRBV28	TRBJ2-2	CASSFWGNTGELFF	TGTGCCAGCAGTTTTTGGGGGAACACCGGGGAGCTGTTTTTT
TRBD1	NA	18	TRBV4-1	TRBJ1-6	CASSQDEFGQGGLSPLHF	TGCGCCAGCAGCCAAGATGAGTTCGGACAGGGTGGATTGTCACCCCTCCACTTT
NA	NA	14	TRBV7-9	TRBJ2-7	CASSLTATTYEQYF	TGTGCCAGCAGCTTGACGGCTACCACCTACGAGCAGTACTTC
TRBD2	NA	21	TRBV12-5	TRBJ2-1	CASGLVVTGTIRGGIYNEQFF	TGTGCTAGTGGTTTGGTGGTTACAGGGACTATACGGGGGGGCATTTACAATGAGCAGTTCTTC
NA	once	15	TRBV5-5	TRBJ1-5	CASSLGQGVGQPQHF	TGTGCCAGCAGCTTGGGCCAAGGGGTGGGTCAGCCCCAGCATTTT
NA	few	15	TRBV5-1	TRBJ1-2	CASSSRASAHYGYTF	TGCGCCAGCAGCTCTCGGGCCAGCGCTCACTATGGCTACACCTTC
NA	NA	14	TRBV19	TRBJ1-5	CASTQQAGTQPQHF	TGTGCCAGTACCCAGCAAGCGGGGACTCAGCCCCAGCATTTT
NA	NA	17	TRBV7-9	TRBJ1-5	CASSLAGTPTSNQPQHF	TGTGCCAGCAGCTTAGCAGGGACACCTACTAGCAATCAGCCCCAGCATTTT
NA	NA	16	TRBV2	TRBJ1-5	CASSETGGLRGQPQHF	TGTGCCAGCAGTGAAACGGGGGGTCTGAGGGGTCAGCCCCAGCATTTT
NA	NA	14	TRBV10-2	TRBJ1-2	CASRMVKKDYGYTF	TGCGCCAGCAGGATGGTCAAGAAGGACTATGGCTACACCTTC
NA	NA	13	TRBV6-5	TRBJ2-1	CATLLDGGNEQFF	TGTGCCACCTTACTAGACGGTGGCAATGAGCAGTTCTTC
NA	NA	18	TRBV19	TRBJ1-3	CASLPMIGPPTGGNTIYF	TGTGCCAGTCTCCCCATGATCGGGCCTCCTACGGGAGGAAACACCATATATTTT
NA	NA	14	TRBV6-6	TRBJ2-1	CASSYSQISNEQFF	TGTGCCAGCAGTTACTCCCAAATAAGCAATGAGCAGTTCTTC
TRBD1	NA	17	TRBV18	TRBJ2-2	CASSPSPGQGGTGELFF	TGTGCCAGCTCACCCTCACCGGGACAGGGTGGAACCGGGGAGCTGTTTTTT
TRBD1	NA	17	TRBV19	TRBJ1-1	CASSQYRGQSMNTEAFF	TGTGCCAGTAGTCAATACAGGGGCCAAAGCATGAACACTGAAGCTTTCTTT
NA	NA	12	TRBV28	TRBJ1-4	CASSYGVEKLFF	TGTGCCAGCAGTTACGGGGTCGAAAAACTGTTTTTT
NA	NA	20	TRBV6-4	TRBJ1-3	CASSDSERSGTVGSGNTIYF	TGTGCCAGCAGTGATTCTGAGCGGTCGGGTACGGTCGGCTCTGGAAACACCATATATTTT
TRBD1	NA	15	TRBV11-2	TRBJ2-1	CASSLARGQGATKFF	TGTGCCAGCAGCTTAGCGAGAGGGCAGGGGGCGACGAAGTTCTTC
NA	NA	12	TRBV6-5	TRBJ2-4	CASSDRPNIQYF	TGTGCCAGCAGCGACAGGCCCAACATTCAGTACTTC
NA	NA	16	TRBV7-8	TRBJ2-2	CASSPAPGQTTGELFF	TGTGCCAGCAGCCCCGCACCGGGACAAACAACCGGGGAGCTGTTTTTT
NA	NA	14	TRBV30	TRBJ1-6	CAWSVDTTNSPLHF	TGTGCCTGGAGTGTAGACACGACAAATTCACCCCTCCACTTT
NA	NA	11	TRBV19	TRBJ1-2	CASSTPYGYTF	TGTGCCAGTAGTACCCCCTATGGCTACACCTTC
NA	NA	14	TRBV18	TRBJ2-3	CASSPTRVGDTQYF	TGTGCCAGCTCACCAACCAGGGTAGGAGATACGCAGTATTTT
NA	NA	14	TRBV27	TRBJ1-2	CASSRSDSLGRVTF	TGTGCCAGCAGCCGCTCAGACAGCCTAGGTAGAGTAACCTTC
NA	NA	16	TRBV7-4	TRBJ1-2	CASSLGLTGQGSGYTF	TGTGCCAGCAGCTTAGGCCTCACAGGGCAGGGTAGTGGCTACACCTTC
NA	few	16	TRBV4-1	TRBJ1-2	CASSQDTGFSNYGYTF	TGCGCCAGCAGCCAAGATACGGGTTTTTCTAACTATGGCTACACCTTC
TRBD1	NA	12	TRBV9	TRBJ2-7	CASSETGAVQYF	TGTGCCAGCAGCGAAACAGGGGCAGTGCAGTACTTC
TRBD2	NA	14	TRBV19	TRBJ2-1	CASSPWTSGNEQFF	TGTGCCAGTAGTCCCTGGACTAGCGGCAATGAGCAGTTCTTC